These T cell receptor beta chains were read from a single sample in a study of T cells expressing NK-cell markers. No DNA is given; TCRdb re-called the 5' RACE reads and lists each CDR3 protein once. Its clone listing holds 300,000 or so distinct CDR3 sequences. The specimen sequenced was blood T cells: a sorted CD56 or NKG2C T cell subset, CD4+ or CD8+ T cells, or bulk PBMC T cells (not recorded which). The receptors shown here come from a woman aged 18 to 69 in good health. CDR3s include the opening cysteine and the closing phenylalanine or tryptophan. Fields, in order: V gene, J gene, CDR3 protein.

V gene: TRBV10-1
J gene: TRBJ2-1
CDR3 protein: CASSESAVSYNEQFF

V gene: TRBV28
J gene: TRBJ1-6
CDR3 protein: CASSLDTTKRPLHF

V gene: TRBV27
J gene: TRBJ2-2
CDR3 protein: CASSIGGFTGELFF

V gene: TRBV9
J gene: TRBJ2-1
CDR3 protein: CASSTRTGLKQFF

V gene: TRBV7-9
J gene: TRBJ1-1
CDR3 protein: CATTQQQGNTEAFF

V gene: TRBV5-1
J gene: TRBJ2-7
CDR3 protein: CASSAGLAGDEQYF

V gene: TRBV20-1
J gene: TRBJ2-7
CDR3 protein: CSARPRTGGFEQYF

V gene: TRBV5-6
J gene: TRBJ2-1
CDR3 protein: CASSPGRLGAEQFF

V gene: TRBV6-1
J gene: TRBJ2-2
CDR3 protein: CASSRTRSGGAGELFF

V gene: TRBV12-5
J gene: TRBJ2-5
CDR3 protein: CASGLRETQYF

V gene: TRBV12-3/TRBV12-4
J gene: TRBJ1-2
CDR3 protein: CASSVTENYGYTF

V gene: TRBV5-6
J gene: TRBJ2-7
CDR3 protein: CASSSGPMYEQYF

V gene: TRBV6-1
J gene: TRBJ1-4
CDR3 protein: CASSFRREQQKLFF

V gene: TRBV15
J gene: TRBJ2-7
CDR3 protein: CATSRDPATVDRSYEQYF

V gene: TRBV5-1
J gene: TRBJ2-1
CDR3 protein: CASSGGTGYNEQFF

V gene: TRBV6-2/TRBV6-3
J gene: TRBJ2-2
CDR3 protein: CASGRGTGGTGELFF

V gene: TRBV6-4
J gene: TRBJ1-2
CDR3 protein: CASSDSGTYGYTF

V gene: TRBV2
J gene: TRBJ2-7
CDR3 protein: CASSGTSGIPYEQYF

V gene: TRBV15
J gene: TRBJ2-1
CDR3 protein: CATSSPPGLLEQFF

V gene: TRBV7-2
J gene: TRBJ2-1
CDR3 protein: CASSLGTSGKGEQFF